This T cell receptor (beta chain) was retrieved from a study of T cells expressing NK-cell markers. Study-level background: With respect to HCMV, seven of the eight sequenced donors were seropositive, and one was seronegative. Study results and caveats: In a group of about 6 donors, dominant NKG2C+ clonotypes represented about 1.0-7.5% of CD8+ T cells.

Germline assignment: CDR1 DFQATT and CDR2 SNEGSKA (reference sequence). The CDR3 sequence is 16 residues long. Turning to this clonotype: The antigen remains unidentified.

TCRdb re-called the 5' RACE reads and catalogs CDR3 proteins one per entry, DNA excluded. This sample's clone table lists more than 250,000 distinct CDR3 sequences. The sequenced sample was blood T cells: a sorted CD56 or NKG2C T cell subset, CD4+ or CD8+ T cells, or bulk PBMC T cells (not recorded which). The source is a man between 18 and 29 years old in good health. The genes are TRBV20-1 and TRBJ2-3; the D gene TCRdb calls, TRBD2, cannot be checked with no DNA. CDR3 region: CSARGLAGPNTDTQYF.